This T cell receptor beta chain emerged from a study of blood T cell repertoires in COVID-19. Whole-study context: Both acute and convalescent COVID-19 samples were obtained from the United States, Italy and Spain. T cells, B-cell-depleted T cells, or PBMCs supplied cDNA or gDNA.

In this sample, this clone turned up once. Measured with immunoSEQ multiplex PCR; TCRdb has only the in-frame clones, and not every one. The sample has around 280,000 clones, about 90% seen once; the top ten hold 1.7%. Germline CDR1 and CDR2: SGHRS and YFSETQ. The CDR3 is made up of 14 amino acids. The J segment lost 7 bases and the V segment lost 5 bases, leaving 9 bases of the junction unmatched. The sequence was collected from a woman aged 18-30 years with acute COVID-19. The sequenced material came from PBMCs or T cells enriched from blood (not recorded which). V gene TRBV5-1 combines with J gene TRBJ2-1; 7 positions agree with TRBD2. This CDR3 is CASSQASGHNEQFF. The CDR3 DNA reads TGCGCCAGCAGTCAGGCTAGCGGCCATAATGAGCAGTTCTTC.